This TCR beta chain stems from a study of blood T cell repertoires in COVID-19. TCRdb's copy holds only in-frame clones and misses some; the assay was immunoSEQ multiplex PCR. The sample includes tens of thousands of clones, roughly nine tenths of them seen just once. The CDR3 is 15 amino acids. Trimming at V came to 2 bases and at J to 2 bases, leaving 5 bases not matched to a gene. Germline V gene data show CDR1 as MNHEY and CDR2 as SMNVEV (reference sequence). Sequencing input: peripheral blood. This receptor was identified in a woman between 65 and 79 years old with active COVID-19. This chain joins TRBV27 and TRBJ2-7; 8 positions match TRBD2. The CDR3, as DNA: TGTGCCAGCAGTTTACGGGCGGGGGGAGCCTACGAGCAGTACTTC. Residues: CASSLRAGGAYEQYF.